This entry lists 17 T cell receptor beta chains sequenced from one sample in a study of blood T cell repertoires in COVID-19. The assay was immunoSEQ multiplex PCR, and TCRdb's table has in-frame clones only and misses some. The sample comprises approximately 75,000 clones, approximately 82% of which are singletons, and 18% rests with the top ten. The material sequenced was peripheral blood. The origin of the receptors is a woman of 80 years or more with acute or convalescent COVID-19.

The rearrangement links TRBV19 to TRBJ2-6; TRBD2 might be the D (5 bases). V was pared by 7 bases and J by 1 base, with 14 bases between. This CDR3 is 16 amino acids long. The germline gives CDR1 LNHDA, CDR2 SQIVND (reference sequence). The CDR3, as DNA: TGTGCCAGTATAGCGACGGACGGTTCTGGGGCCAACGTCCTGACTTTC. Translation: CASIATDGSGANVLTF.

The chain combines TRBV30 with TRBJ1-6; no firm D call. Germline CDR1 reads GTSNPN; CDR2 reads SVGIG (reference sequence). The CDR3 sequence is 13 residues long. The V end lost 2 bases, the J end lost 2 bases, and 4 bases lay between the germline ends. This CDR3 is CAWSLPYNSPLHF. Here the CDR3 DNA reads TGTGCCTGGAGTCTACCCTATAATTCACCCCTCCACTTT.

The V and J genes are TRBV12-3 or TRBV12-4 and TRBJ2-7; 8 bases agree with TRBD2. Losses at the gene ends were 4 bases for V and 4 bases for J; bases not matched to a gene: 3. The CDR3 spans 13 residues. The CDR3 protein is CASSWAGGYEQYF. CDR3 bases: TGTGCCAGCAGTTGGGCGGGAGGATACGAGCAGTACTTC.

V usage is TRBV10-2 and J usage is TRBJ2-7, with 9 bases that match TRBD1. This CDR3 contains 15 residues. Trimming cost V 5 bases and J 6 bases; bases outside gene matches: 11. Germline loops: CDR1 WSHSY, CDR2 SAAADI. The CDR3 bases are TGCGCCAGCAGTCCTGGACAGGGGCCCCTGGCCGAGCAGTACTTC. Amino acid sequence: CASSPGQGPLAEQYF.

The rearrangement links TRBV4-2 to TRBJ1-1; no clear D. Looked up from germline, CDR1 is LGHNA and CDR2 is YNFKEQ. The CDR3 has 15 residues. Trimming took 0 bases from V and 0 from J, leaving 8 bases between them. In DNA form, the CDR3 reads TGTGCCAGCAGCCAAGATACAACTATGAACACTGAAGCTTTCTTT. Its translation is CASSQDTTMNTEAFF.

This clone was detected once. This chain links TRBV5-4 with TRBJ2-7; TRBD2 aligns across 13 bases. V shed 4 bases, J shed 7 bases, and the junction held 8 bases outside the gene matches. The CDR3 is 15 amino acids. Germline CDR1 reads SGHNT; CDR2 reads YYREEE (reference sequence). CDR3: CASSTGLAGAREQYF. The CDR3, as DNA: TGTGCCAGCAGCACCGGACTAGCGGGGGCACGGGAGCAGTACTTC.

This sequence joins TRBV10-2 and TRBJ2-1; 12 bases line up with TRBD2. Germline CDR1 is WSHSY and CDR2 is SAAADI. The CDR3 is 15 amino acids. V lost 5 bases and J lost 5; bases outside the gene matches: 4. In DNA, the CDR3 is TGCGCCAGCAGTACGGGACTAGCGGGTAACAATGAGCAGTTCTTC. It encodes CASSTGLAGNNEQFF.

This clone was seen once. The chain couples TRBV5-4 to TRBJ1-6; D ambiguous. Germline assignment: CDR1 SGHNT and CDR2 YYREEE (reference sequence). V lost 1 base and J 0 bases, leaving 5 bases between the germline ends. This CDR3 contains 15 residues. In nucleotides, the CDR3 is TGTGCCAGCAGCTTGAAGAGCTCCTATAATTCACCCCTCCACTTT. Encoded protein: CASSLKSSYNSPLHF.

The V gene is TRBV5-1, the J gene TRBJ1-2, with D possibly TRBD1 on 5 matching bases. In germline, CDR1 is SGHRS, CDR2 YFSETQ. Trimming took off 5 bases at V and 2 bases at J, with 10 bases between the two ends. The CDR3 contains 13 residues. The CDR3 DNA reads TGCGCCAGCAGTACATCAGGGAACTATGGCTACACCTTC. Translated, it gives CASSTSGNYGYTF.

CDR3 protein: CASSQVSVILETQYF. The DNA of the CDR3 is TGTGCCAGCAGCCAAGTGAGCGTGATTTTGGAGACCCAGTACTTC. V gene TRBV3-1 (or the pseudogene TRBV3-2) combines with J gene TRBJ2-5, with D unresolved. This CDR3 has 15 residues. Trimming removed 1 base from V and 5 bases from J, with 14 bases in between. Germline values: CDR1 LGHDT, CDR2 YNNKEL (reference sequence).

The V and J genes are TRBV19 and TRBJ1-3; maybe TRBD1 (6 bases). The CDR3 runs to 17 residues. The V gene lost 9 bases and the J gene lost 0 bases, with 21 bases spanning the gap. Germline V gene lookup returns CDR1 LNHDA and CDR2 SQIVND (reference sequence). CDR3 residues: CASAPLDRISSGNTIYF. CDR3 sequence (DNA): TGTGCCAGCGCCCCTCTTGACAGGATTAGCTCTGGAAACACCATATATTTT.

This chain links TRBV6-5 with TRBJ2-2; 9 bases map to TRBD2. The CDR3 loop spans 14 amino acids. CDR1 and CDR2 from the germline V gene are MNHEY and SVGAGI. The J segment lost 4 bases and the V segment lost 6 bases, leaving 3 bases of the junction unmatched. CDR3 loop: CASSLLAGTGELFF. The CDR3 DNA sequence: TGTGCCAGCAGCCTACTAGCGGGCACCGGGGAGCTGTTTTTT.

This sequence joins TRBV2 and TRBJ1-4, with 7 bases lining up with TRBD1. Per germline, CDR1 SNHLY and CDR2 FYNNEI. This CDR3 comprises 17 residues. J was trimmed by 11 bases and V by 4 bases; bases with no gene match: 19. The chain's CDR3 is CASSGYESGTAPSKLFF. CDR3 sequence (DNA): TGTGCCAGCAGTGGATATGAATCCGGGACAGCCCCCAGCAAACTGTTTTTT.

The gene calls are TRBV7-8 and TRBJ2-3; 9 bases align to TRBD2. V lost 1 base and J lost 4; bases outside the gene matches: 3. Germline assignment: CDR1 SGHVS and CDR2 FQNEAQ. The CDR3 extends over 15 amino acids. The CDR3, as DNA: TGTGCCAGCAGCTTAGGCGGGGGGGCCGCAGATACGCAGTATTTT. Encoded protein: CASSLGGGAADTQYF.

The rearrangement uses TRBV19 and TRBJ1-4; D gene ambiguous. The length of the CDR3 is 16 residues. Trimming took 3 bases from V and 0 from J, leaving 11 bases between them. CDR1 and CDR2 (germline): LNHDA, SQIVND (reference sequence). The CDR3 nucleotides are TGTGCCAGTAGTATCGAGAGGGTCGCAACTAATGAAAAACTGTTTTTT. Translation gives CASSIERVATNEKLFF.

This clone has a handful of counts. The chain couples TRBV24-1 to TRBJ2-5, with 13 nucleotides matching TRBD2. After removal of 4 bases from V and 5 bases from J, the junction contained 6 bases not matched to a gene. Germline CDR1 reads KGHDR; CDR2 reads SFDVKD. This CDR3 is 16 amino acids long. The CDR3 coding sequence is TGTGCCACCAGTGACCCTGGACTAGCGGGAGCTGAGACCCAGTACTTC. Translated: CATSDPGLAGAETQYF.

The CDR3 coding sequence is TGTGCCTGGAGTGGAGGAGTAGCCACTGAAGCTTTCTTT. It encodes CAWSGGVATEAFF. The chain joins TRBV30 to TRBJ1-1; D ambiguous. Germline V gives CDR1 GTSNPN, CDR2 SVGIG (reference sequence). The CDR3 has 13 residues. The V and J ends lost 1 base and 4 bases respectively, with 10 bases between them. The full variable domain, completed using reference TRBV30 and TRBJ1-1, is SQTIHQWPATLVQPVGSPLSLECTVEGTSNPNLYWYRQAAGRGLQLLFYSVGIGQISSEVPQNLSASRPQDRQFILSSKKLLLSDSGFYLCAWSGGVATEAFFGQGTRLTVV.